One sample yielded the 24 T cell receptor beta chains listed below, sequenced in a study of cytomegalovirus exposure and HLA in healthy donors. In the PCR, 60 Vbeta and 13 Jbeta primers were used. Profiling relied on immunoSEQ multiplex PCR, and the TCRdb table lists in-frame clones only, not all of them. The sample includes under 150,000 clones, around 78% of them seen just once. The sample taken for sequencing was PBMCs. The origin of the receptors is a woman aged 45 to 65 in good health and CMV-seronegative.

The chain uses TRBV19 and TRBJ1-3; D is unclear. V lost 7 bases, J lost 0 bases, and 10 bases lay in between. Germline V lookup: CDR1 LNHDA, CDR2 SQIVND (reference sequence). The length of the CDR3 is 14 residues. CDR3 nucleotides: TGTGCCAGTACGCGGAGCGGCTCTGGAAACACCATATATTTT. Its protein is CASTRSGSGNTIYF.

This clone was observed a handful of times. The chain joins TRBV28 to TRBJ1-2, with 9 bases aligning to TRBD1. The V segment lost 2 bases and the J segment 5 bases; nucleotides outside the gene matches: 6. The CDR3 length is 15 residues. Germline V gene sequence: CDR1 MDHEN, CDR2 SYDVKM. The CDR3: CASSLVTGGQYGYTF. The CDR3 nucleotides read TGTGCCAGCAGTTTAGTGACAGGGGGTCAGTATGGCTACACCTTC.

The J gene is TRBJ1-4, the V gene TRBV6-5, with a weak D call TRBD1 (6 bases). V was cut by 6 bases and J by 8 bases, with 19 bases left in between. There are 15 residues in the CDR3. Germline V gene data show CDR1 as MNHEY and CDR2 as SVGAGI. The CDR3 DNA is TGTGCCAGCAGCCTCGGGACAATCCTGGGAGAAAAACTGTTTTTT. It encodes CASSLGTILGEKLFF.

This sequence joins TRBV5-1 and TRBJ2-2; D remains ambiguous. Germline lookup yields CDR1 SGHRS and CDR2 YFSETQ. The germline V and J ends were trimmed by 0 bases and 0 bases, with 6 bases remaining between them. CDR3 size: 15 residues. The CDR3 region has the DNA TGCGCCAGCAGCTTGGTTCAGGCGAACACCGGGGAGCTGTTTTTT. It codes for CASSLVQANTGELFF.

The chain couples TRBV5-1 to TRBJ1-4; TRBD1 is a possible D gene (5 bases). V was pared by 4 bases and J by 13 bases, with 14 bases between. This CDR3 is 12 amino acids long. The germline CDR1 and CDR2 sequences are SGHRS and YFSETQ. The CDR3 DNA reads TGCGCCAGCAGCGAGACTCAGGGCCGACTGTTTTTT. It yields the protein CASSETQGRLFF.

This chain uses TRBV10-3 with TRBJ1-1; TRBD1 matches 8 bases. Per germline, CDR1 ENHRY and CDR2 SYGVKD. The CDR3 has 15 residues. Trimming took 10 bases from V and 2 from J; bases not matched to a gene: 12. The CDR3 nucleotides are TGTGCCACCACCAAACAGGGGGATGGCAACACTGAAGCTTTCTTT. Amino acids: CATTKQGDGNTEAFF.

The chain employs TRBV10-3 and TRBJ1-1, with a weak D call TRBD1 (5 bases). CDR1 ENHRY and CDR2 SYGVKD come from the germline V gene. The CDR3 consists of 15 residues. V dropped 6 bases and J dropped 0 bases, with 14 bases sitting between them. This CDR3 is CAISPDKGLNTEAFF. The DNA of the CDR3 is TGTGCCATCAGCCCCGATAAGGGGTTGAACACTGAAGCTTTCTTT.

This clone was recorded once. In nucleotides, the CDR3 is TGCGCCAGCAGCTTGGCCTCTAGCGGGATCTCCTACAATGAGCAGTTCTTC. This translates into CASSLASSGISYNEQFF. The gene calls are TRBV5-1 and TRBJ2-1; TRBD2 matches at 9 bases. V was pared by 0 bases and J by 0 bases, with 4 bases of the junction left unmatched. The CDR3 extends over 17 amino acids. Germline assignment: CDR1 SGHRS and CDR2 YFSETQ.

Concerning this clone itself: The identical CDR3 is also encoded by other nucleotide sequences in the sample. J is TRBJ2-3 and V is TRBV5-1, with 8 nucleotides matching TRBD2. Trimming at V came to 4 bases and at J to 3 bases, leaving 7 bases not matched to a gene. Germline loops: CDR1 SGHRS, CDR2 YFSETQ. The CDR3 is made up of 15 amino acids. Written as DNA, the CDR3 is TGCGCCAGCAGCCTGTCGGGGGGGAGAACAGATACGCAGTATTTT. It translates to CASSLSGGRTDTQYF.

The chain couples TRBV10-3 to TRBJ2-7, with 7 bases aligning to TRBD1. This CDR3 has 16 residues. V gave up 0 bases and J gave up 2 bases; unmatched junction bases: 7. Germline loops: CDR1 ENHRY, CDR2 SYGVKD. The CDR3 DNA is TGTGCCATCAGTGAGTCGGGGACAGCAATTCCCTACGAGCAGTACGTC. It is translated as CAISESGTAIPYEQYV.

The chain joins TRBV7-2 to TRBJ2-7; possible D gene TRBD1, 6 bases. Trimming cost V 5 bases and J 0 bases, with 11 bases left between them. The CDR3 contains 14 residues. Germline V gene sequence: CDR1 SGHTA, CDR2 FQGNSA. The CDR3, as DNA: TGTGCCAGCAGCGTACGGGACAACTCCTACGAGCAGTACTTC. Protein product: CASSVRDNSYEQYF.

The chain recombines TRBV11-2 with TRBJ1-3; possible D gene TRBD1, 5 bases. The length of the CDR3 is 14 residues. Trimming pared 2 bases from V and 8 bases from J, leaving 13 bases between. Germline V gene data show CDR1 as SGHAT and CDR2 as FQNNGV. CDR3 region: CASSLFAVGDTIYF. CDR3 sequence (DNA): TGTGCCAGCAGCTTATTCGCGGTAGGGGACACCATATATTTT.

This clone was seen just once. This chain uses TRBV27 with TRBJ1-5; TRBD1 is a possible D gene (5 bases). In germline, CDR1 is MNHEY, CDR2 SMNVEV (reference sequence). CDR3 length: 15 amino acids. The V end lost 6 bases, the J end lost 6 bases, and 18 bases lay between the germline ends. Here the CDR3 reads CASRTGRSSGQPQHF. The DNA for the CDR3 is TGTGCCAGCAGAACAGGACGGAGCTCGGGTCAGCCCCAGCATTTT.

V and J are TRBV6-6 and TRBJ1-3; D is possibly TRBD1 (5 bases). Per germline, CDR1 MNHNY and CDR2 SVGAGI (reference sequence). V was clipped by 4 bases and J by 0 bases, with 7 bases between them. The CDR3 length is 14 residues. The CDR3 region has the DNA TGTGCCAGCAGTTTCAGGGTCTCTGGAAACACCATATATTTT. This sequence encodes CASSFRVSGNTIYF.

V and J are TRBV4-1 and TRBJ1-4; D call uncertain. Trimming pared 1 base from V and 8 bases from J, leaving 14 bases between. Germline CDR1 MGHRA, CDR2 YSYEKL. CDR3 length: 15 amino acids. The DNA of the CDR3 is TGCGCCAGCAGCCAAGGGGCACAACTTGGAGAAAAACTGTTTTTT. Translated, it gives CASSQGAQLGEKLFF.

This clone is a singleton in its sample. The genes are TRBV18 and TRBJ1-2, with TRBD1 matching 8 bases. Germline V gene data show CDR1 as KGHSH and CDR2 as LQKENI. This CDR3 region has 13 residues. V gave up 6 bases and J gave up 3 bases; unmatched junction bases: 3. This chain's CDR3 is CASSDRGDYGYTF. DNA of the CDR3: TGTGCCAGCTCCGACAGGGGTGACTATGGCTACACCTTC.

The count of this clone is one. The chain is built from TRBV19 and TRBJ2-3; 11 positions agree with TRBD2. The V segment lost 5 bases and the J segment 4 bases; nucleotides outside the gene matches: 2. The CDR3 is made up of 14 amino acids. The germline V gene encodes CDR1 LNHDA and CDR2 SQIVND (reference sequence). The CDR3 is CASSVTSGADTQYF. The CDR3 region has the DNA TGTGCCAGTAGTGTGACTAGCGGGGCAGATACGCAGTATTTT.

The rearrangement uses TRBV2 and TRBJ2-1; D unclear. The CDR3 extends over 15 amino acids. V gave up 6 bases and J gave up 6 bases, with 18 bases separating them. CDR1 is SNHLY, CDR2 FYNNEI, per germline. For the CDR3, the DNA is TGTGCCAGCAGCCGACGACTGGCGAGAGGCAATGAGCAGTTCTTC. Its protein is CASSRRLARGNEQFF.

The chain links TRBV7-8 to TRBJ2-2, with 12 bases matching TRBD2. Per germline, CDR1 SGHVS and CDR2 FQNEAQ. V was pared by 2 bases and J by 3 bases, with 7 bases of the junction left unmatched. The CDR3 length is 18 residues. CDR3 nucleotide sequence: TGTGCCAGCAGCTTACGCCCCGGGACTAGCGGGTACACCGGGGAGCTGTTTTTT. As protein: CASSLRPGTSGYTGELFF.

The chain has TRBV5-6 and TRBJ2-7; 7 bases fit TRBD1. V lost 1 base to trimming and J lost 2 bases; unmatched junction nucleotides: 3. The germline V gene has CDR1 SGHDT and CDR2 YYEEEE. CDR3 size: 14 residues. The CDR3 here is CASSLRQGTYEQYF. For the CDR3, the DNA is TGTGCCAGCAGCTTGCGACAGGGAACCTACGAGCAGTACTTC.

In DNA, the CDR3 is TGTGCCAGTGCCCGGACTAGCGGCGCCTACGAGCAGTACTTC. Encoded protein: CASARTSGAYEQYF. The chain combines TRBV19 with TRBJ2-7; TRBD2 aligns across 10 bases. Germline trimming cut 8 bases from V and 2 bases from J; bases unmatched to any gene: 6. CDR3 size: 14 residues. The germline CDR1 and CDR2 sequences are LNHDA and SQIVND (reference sequence).

The V call is TRBV9, the J call TRBJ2-2; 8 nucleotides match TRBD2. CDR3 length: 14 amino acids. V gave up 4 bases and J gave up 7 bases; unmatched junction bases: 6. CDR1 and CDR2 (germline): SGDLS, YYNGEE. For the CDR3, the DNA is TGTGCCAGCAGCCCTCGGACTAGCTACGGGGAGCTGTTTTTT. Encoded protein: CASSPRTSYGELFF.

V is TRBV9 and J is TRBJ2-5, with D possibly being TRBD2 (5 bases). Trimming took off 4 bases at V and 5 bases at J, with 12 bases between the two ends. CDR3 size: 13 residues. CDR1 SGDLS and CDR2 YYNGEE come from the germline V gene. The CDR3 sequence: CASSPGVRETQYF. The CDR3 nucleotides are TGTGCCAGCAGCCCCGGGGTGAGGGAGACCCAGTACTTC.

This chain links TRBV5-4 with TRBJ2-7, with TRBD2 as a possible D gene (6 bases). Germline assignment: CDR1 SGHNT and CDR2 YYREEE (reference sequence). The CDR3 sequence is 13 residues long. Trimming stripped 0 bases from V and 4 bases from J, with 8 bases between. The CDR3 protein is CASSLAGEYEQYF. CDR3 bases: TGTGCCAGCAGCTTGGCGGGGGAATACGAGCAGTACTTC.